The entry below describes one T cell receptor beta chain. Antigen specificity is unknown. This CDR3 is 14 amino acids long. Germline loops: CDR1 KGHSH, CDR2 LQKENI. With 6 bases clipped from V and 6 bases from J, the junction kept 7 bases outside the gene matches. TCRdb passed the RT-PCR reads through MiXCR, listing each CDR3 protein once. The repertoire holds under 800,000 distinct CDR3 sequences, with roughly 14% as singletons. The data originate from a study of response to subunit inactivated influenza vaccine. Study results and limitations: Authors suggested that a seasonal influenza vaccination recruits few new T cells each time.

Sequences were derived from PBMCs from blood, sampled 14 to 15 days before vaccination. The gene calls are TRBV18 and TRBJ2-7, with 11 bases lining up with TRBD2. This receptor was taken from a man in his forties or fifties who received an inactivated influenza vaccine. CDR3 sequence: CASSPSGGSGEQYF. The CDR3 coding sequence is TGTGCCAGCTCCCCTAGCGGGGGGAGCGGCGAGCAGTACTTC.